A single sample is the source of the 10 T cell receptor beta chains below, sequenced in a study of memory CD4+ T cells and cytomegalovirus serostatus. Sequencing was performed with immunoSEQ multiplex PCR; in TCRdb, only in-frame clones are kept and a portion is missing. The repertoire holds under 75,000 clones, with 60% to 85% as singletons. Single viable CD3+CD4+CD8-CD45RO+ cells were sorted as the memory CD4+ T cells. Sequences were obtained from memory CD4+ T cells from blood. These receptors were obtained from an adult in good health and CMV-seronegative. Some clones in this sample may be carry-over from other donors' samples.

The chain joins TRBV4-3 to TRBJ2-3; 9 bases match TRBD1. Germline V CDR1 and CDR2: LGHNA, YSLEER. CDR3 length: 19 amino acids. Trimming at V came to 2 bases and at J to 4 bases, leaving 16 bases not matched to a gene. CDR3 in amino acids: CASSQSGDNRGLWSDTQYF. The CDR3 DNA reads TGCGCCAGCAGCCAATCCGGCGACAACAGGGGGCTTTGGTCAGATACGCAGTATTTT.

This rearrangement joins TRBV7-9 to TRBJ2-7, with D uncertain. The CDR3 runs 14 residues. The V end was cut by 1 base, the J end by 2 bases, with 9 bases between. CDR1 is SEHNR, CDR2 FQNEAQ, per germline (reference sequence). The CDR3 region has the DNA TGTGCCAGCAGCTTAGGGGCAGAGACCTACGAGCAGTACTTC. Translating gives CASSLGAETYEQYF.

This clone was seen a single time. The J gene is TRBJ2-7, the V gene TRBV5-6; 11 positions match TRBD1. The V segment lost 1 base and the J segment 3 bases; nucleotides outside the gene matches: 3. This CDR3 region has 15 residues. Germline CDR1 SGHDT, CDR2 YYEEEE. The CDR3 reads CASSLLGTGGYEQYF. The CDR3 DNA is TGTGCCAGCAGCTTGTTGGGGACAGGGGGCTACGAGCAGTACTTC.

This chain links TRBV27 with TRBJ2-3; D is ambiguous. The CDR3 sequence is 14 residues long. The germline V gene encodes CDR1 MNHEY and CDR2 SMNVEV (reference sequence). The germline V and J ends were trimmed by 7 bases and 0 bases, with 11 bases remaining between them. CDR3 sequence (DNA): TGTGCCAGCAAGGGTCGGCTTAGCACAGATACGCAGTATTTT. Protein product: CASKGRLSTDTQYF.

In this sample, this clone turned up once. The CDR3 is CASSLNSGHNYEQYF. CDR3 coding DNA: TGCGCCAGCAGCCTAAACTCGGGACACAACTACGAGCAGTACTTC. The rearrangement joins TRBV4-3 to TRBJ2-7; D is possibly TRBD1 (6 bases). CDR3 length: 15 amino acids. The V gene lost 4 bases and the J gene lost 3 bases, with 16 bases spanning the gap. CDR1 LGHNA and CDR2 YSLEER come from the germline V gene.

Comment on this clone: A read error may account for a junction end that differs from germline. The CDR3 region is CASSESGYGQYF. The CDR3 DNA reads as TGCGCCAGCAGTGAGTCGGGGTACGGGCAGTACTTC. The rearrangement joins TRBV10-1 to TRBJ2-7; no reliable D call. The CDR3 length is 12 residues. Germline values: CDR1 WNHNN, CDR2 SYGVQD (reference sequence).

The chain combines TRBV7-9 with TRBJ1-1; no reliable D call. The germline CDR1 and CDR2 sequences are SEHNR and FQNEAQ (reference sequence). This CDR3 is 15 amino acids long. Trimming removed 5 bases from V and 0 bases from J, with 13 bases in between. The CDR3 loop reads CASSPYLGVNTEAFF. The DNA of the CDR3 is TGTGCCAGCAGCCCTTACTTGGGAGTGAACACTGAAGCTTTCTTT.

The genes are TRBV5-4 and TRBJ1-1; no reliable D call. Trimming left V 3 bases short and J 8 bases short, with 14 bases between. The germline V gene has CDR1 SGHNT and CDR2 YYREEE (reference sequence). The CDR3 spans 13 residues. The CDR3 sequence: CASSSYILAEAFF. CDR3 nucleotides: TGTGCCAGCAGCTCCTACATCTTGGCGGAAGCTTTCTTT.

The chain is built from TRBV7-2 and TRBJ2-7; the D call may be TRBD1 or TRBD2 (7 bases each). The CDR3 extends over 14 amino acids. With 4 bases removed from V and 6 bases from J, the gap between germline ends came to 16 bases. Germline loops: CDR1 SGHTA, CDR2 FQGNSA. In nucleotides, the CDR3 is TGTGCCAGCAGCTCAAGACAGGGAGGGGGCGAGCAGTACTTC. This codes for CASSSRQGGGEQYF.

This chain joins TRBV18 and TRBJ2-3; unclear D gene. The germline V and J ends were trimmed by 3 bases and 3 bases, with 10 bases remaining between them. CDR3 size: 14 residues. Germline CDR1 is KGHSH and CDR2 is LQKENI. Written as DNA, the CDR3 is TGTGCCAGCTCACCGCCCGCTATGACAGATACGCAGTATTTT. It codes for CASSPPAMTDTQYF.